This T cell receptor (beta chain) was retrieved from a study of tumor and adjacent non-tumor tissue in lung cancer. Points from the study as a whole: Top 100 clones took a larger repertoire share in normal lung.

The library came from three nested PCR rounds adapted from ARM-PCR protocols. MiXCR was run by TCRdb on the multiplex PCR reads, yielding one entry per CDR3 protein. Here the sample spans about 85,000 distinct CDR3 sequences, around 59% being singletons. Germline CDR1 is DFQATT and CDR2 is SNEGSKA (reference sequence). The CDR3 runs 12 residues. V lost 3 bases and J lost 4, with 10 bases in between. The template was RNA from unsorted bulk tissue. Many counts were recorded for this clonotype. Its cognate antigen is unknown. Sequenced sample: lung tumor tissue. The V gene is TRBV20-1, the J gene TRBJ2-7, with D perhaps matching TRBD1 (5 bases). This sequence was found in an older man with non-small cell lung cancer. CDR3 nucleotide sequence: TGCAGTGCTAGTAAGGGGAAGTACGAGCAGTACTTC. Protein: CSASKGKYEQYF.